Below are 29 T cell receptor beta chains sequenced from a single sample in a study of T-cell memory formation after mild COVID-19. Using its own MiXCR run on the 5' RACE reads, TCRdb lists one record per CDR3 protein. The sample has just under 350,000 distinct CDR3 sequences; under 15% are singletons. The sequenced sample was PBMCs or a T cell subset sorted from them (not recorded which). The receptor set was obtained from a man aged 18 to 35 who had mild COVID-19 (a few samples of this study predate the infection). Cell type and time point are not known.

The chain joins TRBV7-8 to TRBJ1-4; the D gene is possibly TRBD1 (5 bases). Germline values: CDR1 SGHVS, CDR2 FQNEAQ. The CDR3 runs to 17 residues. The V gene lost 5 bases and the J gene lost 8 bases, with 24 bases spanning the gap. In DNA form, the CDR3 reads TGTGCCAGCAGCCAGGGCCTGATCCGGGCCGCGAGGGAAAAACTGTTTTTT. It specifies CASSQGLIRAAREKLFF.

The rearrangement uses TRBV7-9 and TRBJ1-2; D unclear. Per the germline V gene, CDR1 is SEHNR and CDR2 is FQNEAQ (reference sequence). V lost 1 base, J lost 6 bases, and 9 bases lay in between. This CDR3 spans 13 amino acids. The CDR3 loop is CASSLDRVDGYTF. The CDR3 DNA sequence: TGTGCCAGCAGCTTAGATAGGGTCGATGGCTACACCTTC.

The chain has TRBV7-9 and TRBJ2-5, with D maybe TRBD2 (5 bases). From germline, CDR1 is SEHNR and CDR2 FQNEAQ (reference sequence). Trimming cost V 3 bases and J 1 base, with 12 bases left between them. This CDR3 comprises 15 residues. CDR3 sequence reads: CASSFLGEGQETQYF. As DNA, the CDR3 is TGTGCCAGCAGCTTTCTGGGTGAGGGCCAAGAGACCCAGTACTTC.

This clonotype was seen a few times. J is TRBJ1-1 and V is TRBV15; TRBD1 matches 8 bases. The CDR3 runs to 16 residues. The V and J ends lost 2 bases and 5 bases, in that order; junction bases with no gene match: 10. CDR1 is LNHNV, CDR2 YYDKDF, per germline (reference sequence). The CDR3 region is CATSRSWTGSGTEAFF. CDR3 DNA: TGTGCCACCAGCAGATCCTGGACAGGGTCGGGAACTGAAGCTTTCTTT.

This clonotype was counted a few times. The V call is TRBV19, the J call TRBJ2-7; 7 bases fit TRBD1. V was clipped by 6 bases and J by 0 bases; unmatched bases: 8. From germline, CDR1 is LNHDA and CDR2 SQIVND (reference sequence). This CDR3 contains 15 residues. CDR3 sequence: CASRSGTASSYEQYF. In DNA, the CDR3 is TGTGCCAGTAGGTCTGGGACAGCTAGCTCCTACGAGCAGTACTTC.

This clonotype was counted a few times. The chain joins TRBV7-9 to TRBJ2-7; 8 bases are a match to TRBD2. Germline V CDR1 and CDR2: SEHNR, FQNEAQ (reference sequence). V was pared by 8 bases and J by 6 bases, with 6 bases of the junction left unmatched. The CDR3 contains 12 residues. The CDR3 DNA reads TGTGCCAGCGGGGTACGGGGGGGCGAGCAGTACGTC. It specifies CASGVRGGEQYV.

This clonotype has a handful of counts. This chain's CDR3 is CSARDGRENGELFF. The CDR3 region has the DNA TGCAGTGCTAGAGATGGCAGGGAGAACGGGGAGCTGTTTTTT. The chain carries TRBV20-1 and TRBJ2-2; D may match TRBD1 or TRBD2 (5 bases each). V was trimmed by 0 bases and J by 7 bases, leaving 12 bases between them. Per germline, CDR1 DFQATT and CDR2 SNEGSKA (reference sequence). There are 14 residues in the CDR3.

V is TRBV4-1 and J is TRBJ2-1; TRBD2 agrees at 8 bases. The length of the CDR3 is 15 residues. V lost 1 base to trimming and J lost 8 bases; unmatched junction nucleotides: 7. Germline CDR1 and CDR2: MGHRA and YSYEKL. The CDR3 nucleotides read TGCGCCAGCAGCCAAGCCCCGGGGGGGCGCGATGAGCAGTTCTTC. Amino acid sequence: CASSQAPGGRDEQFF.

For the CDR3, the DNA is TGTGCCAGCAGTCCCGAGAGGGGGCATGATGAGCAGTTCTTC. This sequence encodes CASSPERGHDEQFF. This sequence joins TRBV6-5 and TRBJ2-1; 7 bases fit TRBD1. Germline CDR1 reads MNHEY; CDR2 reads SVGAGI. V trimming: 5 bases; J trimming: 8 bases; junction bases outside the gene matches: 9. The CDR3 has 14 residues.

The gene calls are TRBV14 and TRBJ2-3; D remains ambiguous. CDR1 SGHDN and CDR2 FVKESK come from the germline V gene. The V end was cut by 0 bases, the J end by 0 bases, with 16 bases between. CDR3 size: 18 residues. CDR3 residues: CASSQDNGLYGSTDTQYF. DNA for the CDR3: TGTGCCAGCAGCCAAGATAATGGCCTGTACGGGAGCACAGATACGCAGTATTTT.

This clonotype was picked up a small number of times. The genes are TRBV7-2 and TRBJ2-3; 11 positions agree with TRBD2. The CDR3 has 16 residues. V was pared by 0 bases and J by 4 bases, with 3 bases of the junction left unmatched. The germline V gene has CDR1 SGHTA and CDR2 FQGNSA. The CDR3 DNA is TGTGCCAGCAGCTTAGCGCCTAGCGGGGGGCCAGATACGCAGTATTTT. This gives the protein CASSLAPSGGPDTQYF. The full variable domain, in which reference TRBV7-2 and TRBJ2-3 provide the parts outside the CDR3, is GAGVSQSPSNKVTEKGKDVELRCDPISGHTALYWYRQSLGQGLEFLIYFQGNSAPDKSGLPSDRFSAERTGGSVSTLTIQRTQQEDSAVYLCASSLAPSGGPDTQYFGPGTRLTVL.

This clonotype was counted a few times. The chain joins TRBV5-1 to TRBJ2-3, with D tentatively TRBD1 (5 bases). This CDR3 contains 14 residues. The ends were cut back, 6 bases at V and 1 base at J, with 12 bases in the middle. Germline lookup yields CDR1 SGHRS and CDR2 YFSETQ. The CDR3: CASTRWGGTDTQYF. DNA for the CDR3: TGCGCCAGCACTAGGTGGGGCGGCACAGATACGCAGTATTTT.

The chain joins TRBV9 to TRBJ2-3; TRBD2 might be the D (7 bases). Looked up from germline, CDR1 is SGDLS and CDR2 is YYNGEE. Trimming cost V 0 bases and J 6 bases, with 17 bases left between them. This CDR3 spans 16 amino acids. CDR3: CASSVGGGVTVDTQYF. The CDR3 DNA reads TGTGCCAGCAGCGTAGGAGGGGGGGTAACGGTGGATACGCAGTATTTT. Together with reference TRBV9 and TRBJ2-3, the CDR3 gives the full variable domain: DSGVTQTPKHLITATGQRVTLRCSPRSGDLSVYWYQQSLDQGLQFLIQYYNGEERAKGNILERFSAQQFPDLHSELNLSSLELGDSALYFCASSVGGGVTVDTQYFGPGTRLTVL.

This rearrangement joins TRBV5-1 to TRBJ2-5; D possibly uses TRBD1 or TRBD2 (5 bases each). Trimming took off 4 bases at V and 0 bases at J, with 16 bases between the two ends. Germline CDR1 is SGHRS and CDR2 is YFSETQ. The CDR3 is 16 amino acids. CDR3 loop: CASSLWVGEYQETQYF. The CDR3 bases are TGCGCCAGCAGCCTCTGGGTAGGGGAGTACCAAGAGACCCAGTACTTC.

This clonotype was seen a few times. This chain links TRBV9 with TRBJ2-3; TRBD1 might be the D (6 bases). This CDR3 comprises 16 residues. Trimming took 4 bases from V and 6 from J, leaving 21 bases between them. Germline V gives CDR1 SGDLS, CDR2 YYNGEE. CDR3 in amino acids: CASSPMTGTRADTQYF. The CDR3 DNA sequence: TGTGCCAGCAGCCCGATGACCGGGACACGGGCGGATACGCAGTATTTT.

The chain has TRBV11-2 and TRBJ1-2, with TRBD1 identical over 8 bases. The CDR3 covers 13 residues. After removal of 4 bases from V and 6 bases from J, the junction contained 4 bases not matched to a gene. Germline CDR1 is SGHAT and CDR2 is FQNNGV. This CDR3 reads CASSSQGGHGYTF. CDR3 coding DNA: TGTGCCAGCAGCTCACAGGGGGGTCATGGCTACACCTTC.

J is TRBJ2-7 and V is TRBV12-3 or TRBV12-4, with D maybe TRBD2 (6 bases). Trimming took 5 bases from V and 5 from J, leaving 19 bases between them. This CDR3 is built from 15 residues. DNA of the CDR3: TGTGCCAGCAGTCTGTGGGGGGTTTCCAGCCACGAGCAGTACTTC. This gives the protein CASSLWGVSSHEQYF.

The sample holds many counts of this clonotype. CDR3 sequence (DNA): TGTGCCAGCAGCTCACCGAACACCGGGGAGCTGTTTTTT. This encodes CASSSPNTGELFF. The J gene is TRBJ2-2, the V gene TRBV7-2; D not resolved. This CDR3 comprises 13 residues. CDR1 and CDR2 (germline): SGHTA, FQGNSA. Trimming pared 4 bases from V and 0 bases from J, leaving 3 bases between. The full variable domain, in which reference TRBV7-2 and TRBJ2-2 provide the parts outside the CDR3, is GAGVSQSPSNKVTEKGKDVELRCDPISGHTALYWYRQSLGQGLEFLIYFQGNSAPDKSGLPSDRFSAERTGGSVSTLTIQRTQQEDSAVYLCASSSPNTGELFFGEGSRLTVL.

This clonotype was counted only a few times. This chain connects TRBV28 to TRBJ1-1; D unclear. V dropped 6 bases and J dropped 7 bases, with 12 bases sitting between them. Germline assignment: CDR1 MDHEN and CDR2 SYDVKM. The CDR3 loop spans 12 amino acids. CDR3 nucleotide sequence: TGTGCCAGCAGCTCCGGCCGCATTGAAGCTTTCTTT. As protein: CASSSGRIEAFF.

There are a few counts of this clonotype. The chain recombines TRBV29-1 with TRBJ2-5; the D call may be TRBD1 or TRBD2 (5 bases each). V was cut by 5 bases and J by 1 base, with 11 bases left in between. This CDR3 is 13 amino acids long. Germline CDR1 reads SQVTM; CDR2 reads ANQGSEA. The CDR3 coding sequence is TGCAGCGTTCCTGGGACGTTCCAAGAGACCCAGTACTTC. It translates to CSVPGTFQETQYF.

The CDR3 region is CASSYYPGANVLTF. CDR3 sequence (DNA): TGTGCCAGCAGTTACTACCCTGGGGCCAACGTCCTGACTTTC. This chain links TRBV6-5 with TRBJ2-6; no clear D gene. The germline CDR1 and CDR2 sequences are MNHEY and SVGAGI. This CDR3 is built from 14 residues. Trimming removed 1 base at V and 2 bases at J, with 3 bases between.

The chain joins TRBV20-1 to TRBJ2-1; either TRBD1 or TRBD2 may fit D (5 bases each). CDR1 DFQATT and CDR2 SNEGSKA come from the germline V gene (reference sequence). V lost 0 bases, J lost 8 bases, and 8 bases lay in between. This CDR3 is 12 amino acids long. The DNA of the CDR3 is TGCAGTGCTAGAGACTGGGGGTATGAGCAGTTCTTC. It yields the protein CSARDWGYEQFF.

This clonotype was found many times. This rearrangement joins TRBV6-2 or TRBV6-3 to TRBJ1-5; D is undetermined. The CDR3 loop spans 14 amino acids. V was clipped by 2 bases and J by 1 base, with 6 bases between them. CDR1 and CDR2 from the germline V gene are MNHEY and SVGEGT. In DNA, the CDR3 is TGTGCCAGCAGTTACCTGGACAGCAATCAGCCCCAGCATTTT. Translating it yields CASSYLDSNQPQHF.

This clonotype was picked up a small number of times. J is TRBJ1-5 and V is TRBV6-2 or TRBV6-3; D call uncertain. The CDR3 is 16 residues long. V was pared by 7 bases and J by 2 bases, with 18 bases between. Germline values: CDR1 MNHEY, CDR2 SVGEGT. In DNA form, the CDR3 reads TGTGCCAGCAAAGGGTTGGCTTGGGATGGCAATCAGCCCCAGCATTTT. Translating gives CASKGLAWDGNQPQHF.

This rearrangement joins TRBV12-3 or TRBV12-4 to TRBJ1-2; D not resolved. Trimming left V 4 bases short and J 2 bases short, with 17 bases between. The CDR3 runs 16 residues. As DNA, the CDR3 is TGTGCCAGCAGTTCCAAGGACCGTATGAGAAACTATGGCTACACCTTC. Translation gives CASSSKDRMRNYGYTF.

The chain employs TRBV12-3 or TRBV12-4 and TRBJ1-3; 9 bases map to TRBD1. Trimming cost V 2 bases and J 1 base; bases outside gene matches: 6. The CDR3 spans 17 residues. The CDR3 reads CASSLRDRENSGNTIYF. CDR3 DNA: TGTGCCAGCAGTTTAAGGGACAGGGAGAATTCTGGAAACACCATATATTTT.

The sample holds many counts of this clonotype. The rearrangement links TRBV6-2 or TRBV6-3 to TRBJ1-1; 7 bases align to TRBD1. CDR3 length: 14 amino acids. V lost 6 bases to trimming and J lost 4 bases; unmatched junction nucleotides: 8. CDR1 is MNHEY, CDR2 SVGEGT, per germline. Written as DNA, the CDR3 is TGTGCCAGCAGGCTCGACAGGGAAGGCACTGAAGCTTTCTTT. This encodes CASRLDREGTEAFF.

This clonotype was observed a handful of times. For the CDR3, the DNA is TGTGCCAGCAGTTTATCGTCCTTCGGCTATGGAACAGATACGCAGTATTTT. The encoded protein is CASSLSSFGYGTDTQYF. The J gene is TRBJ2-3, the V gene TRBV27; no definite D call. The CDR3 consists of 17 residues. Germline CDR1 and CDR2: MNHEY and SMNVEV (reference sequence). V was cut by 0 bases and J by 3 bases, with 16 bases left in between.

Here the CDR3 reads CASSYPLAGGPNTDTQYF. The DNA for the CDR3 is TGTGCCAGCAGTTACCCCCTAGCGGGGGGCCCCAACACAGATACGCAGTATTTT. V and J are TRBV6-2 or TRBV6-3 and TRBJ2-3; 11 nucleotides agree with TRBD2. The junction had 9 bases not matched to a gene; V was cut back by 2 bases and J by 2 bases. Germline CDR1 MNHEY, CDR2 SVGEGT. The CDR3 totals 18 residues.